Listed here are 32 T cell receptor beta chains from one sample, sequenced in a study of T cell repertoires in cytomegalovirus infection. TCRdb redid the calling of the reads with MiXCR, one entry per CDR3 protein. Here the sample spans approximately 500,000 distinct CDR3 sequences, around 10% being singletons. The sequencing sample was made of PBMCs. The source of these receptors is a human donor in good health (CMV status not recorded). Some clones in this sample may be carry-over from other donors' samples.

The CDR3: CASSSIVPPRAQNTEAFF. The DNA of the CDR3 is TGTGCCAGTAGTTCCATTGTTCCACCTAGGGCCCAGAACACTGAAGCTTTCTTT. The V gene is TRBV19, the J gene TRBJ1-1; D not certain. Trimming took off 5 bases at V and 1 base at J, with 23 bases between the two ends. The CDR3 runs 18 residues. The germline CDR1 and CDR2 sequences are LNHDA and SQIVND (reference sequence).

V is TRBV7-9 and J is TRBJ1-2; possibly TRBD1 for D (5 bases). Germline CDR1 and CDR2: SEHNR and FQNEAQ (reference sequence). The V gene lost 5 bases and the J gene lost 0 bases, with 16 bases spanning the gap. The CDR3 consists of 16 residues. The CDR3 protein is CASSGEGRRANYGYTF. CDR3 bases: TGTGCCAGCAGCGGGGAGGGGAGGCGAGCTAACTATGGCTACACCTTC.

There are a few counts of this clonotype. The chain carries TRBV28 and TRBJ2-7; possibly TRBD2 for D (5 bases). The CDR3 covers 13 residues. Trimming pared 6 bases from V and 4 bases from J, leaving 13 bases between. Germline values: CDR1 MDHEN, CDR2 SYDVKM. CDR3 protein: CASSPREPYEQYF. The CDR3 DNA sequence: TGTGCCAGCAGCCCCCGGGAACCTTACGAGCAGTACTTC.

V is TRBV11-2 and J is TRBJ2-2; 8 positions agree with TRBD2. The germline V gene encodes CDR1 SGHAT and CDR2 FQNNGV. The CDR3 runs to 14 residues. Trimming cost V 6 bases and J 4 bases; bases outside gene matches: 4. CDR3 sequence reads: CASRFSGITGELFF. In DNA, the CDR3 is TGTGCCAGCAGGTTTAGCGGGATCACCGGGGAGCTGTTTTTT.

This clonotype was recorded many times. V usage is TRBV28 and J usage is TRBJ1-2; 11 bases are a match to TRBD1. The CDR3 loop spans 16 amino acids. J lost 4 bases, V lost 5 bases, and 9 bases had no gene match. Germline lookup yields CDR1 MDHEN and CDR2 SYDVKM. CDR3 in DNA: TGTGCCAGCAGTGAAGAAGGACAGGGGGCGATCTATGGCTACACCTTC. It specifies CASSEEGQGAIYGYTF.

This clonotype occurred a few times. The chain is built from TRBV19 and TRBJ2-4; TRBD1 aligns across 9 bases. The CDR3 is 16 amino acids. V lost 5 bases to trimming and J lost 9 bases; unmatched junction nucleotides: 14. Germline CDR1 and CDR2: LNHDA and SQIVND (reference sequence). CDR3 loop: CASSPTRTGVKGIQYF. CDR3 DNA: TGTGCCAGTAGTCCCACTAGGACAGGGGTTAAGGGCATTCAGTACTTC.

The J gene is TRBJ2-7, the V gene TRBV27; TRBD1 matches 8 bases. Trimming removed 9 bases from V and 7 bases from J; junction bases left unmatched: 20. The CDR3 is 16 residues long. The germline CDR1 and CDR2 sequences are MNHEY and SMNVEV (reference sequence). In DNA form, the CDR3 reads TGTGCCAGTCGAAGACAGGGGTTGGGTACTGGGGTTGAGCAGTACTTC. It specifies CASRRQGLGTGVEQYF.

A single count supports this clonotype. A read error may account for a junction end that differs from germline. The J gene is TRBJ2-5, the V gene TRBV20-1, with 10 bases aligning to TRBD2. CDR3 length equals 15 residues. Germline CDR1 is DFQATT and CDR2 is SNEGSKA (reference sequence). DNA of the CDR3: TGCAGTGCTAGAGTACTAGCGGGATTGTGGGAGACCGAGTACTTC. Its translation: CSARVLAGLWETEYF.

The chain links TRBV12-3 or TRBV12-4 to TRBJ2-2; D remains unclear. The CDR3 loop spans 12 amino acids. Between the trimmed V and J ends, which lost 0 bases and 7 bases, there was a span of 3 bases. The CDR3 DNA follows: TGTGCCAGCAGTTTAGCCCTCGGGGAGCTGTTTTTT. Translated: CASSLALGELFF.

The rearrangement joins TRBV2 to TRBJ2-5, with a possible D match to TRBD2 (6 bases). This CDR3 is 13 amino acids long. With 8 bases removed from V and 2 bases from J, the gap between germline ends came to 12 bases. Germline CDR1 and CDR2: SNHLY and FYNNEI. CDR3 loop: CASLGGIQETQYF. The DNA for the CDR3 is TGTGCCAGCCTCGGAGGGATACAAGAGACCCAGTACTTC.

The chain couples TRBV20-1 to TRBJ1-1; D unclear. This CDR3 is 11 amino acids long. Germline values: CDR1 DFQATT, CDR2 SNEGSKA (reference sequence). Trimming took off 0 bases at V and 3 bases at J, with 2 bases between the two ends. The CDR3 spells CSAREDTEAFF. In nucleotides, the CDR3 is TGCAGTGCTAGAGAGGACACTGAAGCTTTCTTT.

This clonotype showed up many times. This chain uses TRBV7-8 with TRBJ2-7; no clear D. The germline V gene has CDR1 SGHVS and CDR2 FQNEAQ. This CDR3 region has 14 residues. V was shortened by 5 bases and J by 1 base, with 12 bases between the two germline ends. The CDR3 is CASSPMGLSYEQYF. The CDR3 nucleotides read TGTGCCAGCAGCCCGATGGGGTTATCCTACGAGCAGTACTTC.

This clonotype occurred many times. The rearrangement links TRBV10-3 to TRBJ1-1, with D tentatively TRBD1 (5 bases). The V and J ends lost 0 bases and 3 bases respectively, with 5 bases between them. The germline gives CDR1 ENHRY, CDR2 SYGVKD. The CDR3 sequence is 13 residues long. CDR3 DNA sequence: TGTGCCATCAGTGAGTCAGGGGACACTGAAGCTTTCTTT. Encoded protein: CAISESGDTEAFF.

This clonotype was seen more than once but under ten times. The chain has TRBV9 and TRBJ1-1; D ambiguous. Germline-derived CDR1 and CDR2 are SGDLS and YYNGEE. The CDR3 length is 12 residues. V lost 3 bases and J lost 6, with 9 bases in between. The CDR3 DNA reads as TGTGCCAGCAGCGGGCGTATGGCTGAAGCTTTCTTT. Translated: CASSGRMAEAFF. Together with reference TRBV9 and TRBJ1-1, the CDR3 gives the full variable domain: DSGVTQTPKHLITATGQRVTLRCSPRSGDLSVYWYQQSLDQGLQFLIQYYNGEERAKGNILERFSAQQFPDLHSELNLSSLELGDSALYFCASSGRMAEAFFGQGTRLTVV.

This clonotype has at least ten counts. The rearrangement uses TRBV7-3 and TRBJ2-3; D remains unclear. Germline V CDR1 and CDR2: SGHTA, FQGTGA. The CDR3 has 14 residues. Deletions cut 0 bases from V and 3 bases from J, with 7 bases between. The DNA of the CDR3 is TGTGCCAGCAGCTTAACGGCGGTGACAGATACGCAGTATTTT. Amino acids: CASSLTAVTDTQYF. Drawing the rest from reference TRBV7-3 and TRBJ2-3, the complete variable domain is GAGVSQTPSNKVTEKGKYVELRCDPISGHTALYWYRQSLGQGPEFLIYFQGTGAADDSGLPNDRFFAVRPEGSVSTLKIQRTERGDSAVYLCASSLTAVTDTQYFGPGTRLTVL.

This clonotype was recorded many times. This rearrangement joins TRBV5-6 to TRBJ2-7, with a possible D match to TRBD1 (5 bases). CDR1 is SGHDT and CDR2 is YYEEEE in the germline V gene. Between the trimmed V and J ends, which lost 4 bases and 0 bases, there was a span of 14 bases. The CDR3 consists of 15 residues. The CDR3 sequence: CASSPRQLSSYEQYF. The CDR3 DNA is TGTGCCAGCAGCCCAAGACAGTTGAGCTCCTACGAGCAGTACTTC. Based on the CDR3 plus reference TRBV5-6 and TRBJ2-7, the full variable domain is DAGVTQSPTHLIKTRGQQVTLRCSPKSGHDTVSWYQQALGQGPQFIFQYYEEEERQRGNFPDRFSGHQFPNYSSELNVNALLLGDSALYLCASSPRQLSSYEQYFGPGTRLTVT.

This clonotype was observed at least ten times. The rearrangement uses TRBV19 and TRBJ2-1; no definite D call. Germline lookup yields CDR1 LNHDA and CDR2 SQIVND (reference sequence). The length of the CDR3 is 15 residues. Deletions cut 6 bases from V and 0 bases from J, with 12 bases between. The CDR3 nucleotides are TGTGCCAGTAGCGAGACCGCAAGCTCCTACAATGAGCAGTTCTTC. Translated: CASSETASSYNEQFF. The full variable domain, its missing parts supplied by reference TRBV19 and TRBJ2-1, is DGGITQSPKYLFRKEGQNVTLSCEQNLNHDAMYWYRQDPGQGLRLIYYSQIVNDFQKGDIAEGYSVSREKKESFPLTVTSAQKNPTAFYLCASSETASSYNEQFFGPGTRLTVL.

The table lists this clonotype with many counts. The rearrangement uses TRBV11-1 and TRBJ2-7; D not resolved. This CDR3 is 14 amino acids long. The V end was cut by 2 bases, the J end by 2 bases, with 10 bases between. Per germline, CDR1 SGHAT and CDR2 FQDESV (reference sequence). The CDR3 here is CASSLFGSAYEQYF. CDR3 DNA: TGTGCCAGCAGCTTATTCGGAAGCGCCTACGAGCAGTACTTC.

The chain joins TRBV29-1 to TRBJ2-3; no reliable D call. The CDR3 is made up of 11 amino acids. V gave up 6 bases and J gave up 6 bases, with 10 bases separating them. Germline CDR1 SQVTM, CDR2 ANQGSEA. This chain's CDR3 is CSVAAPDTQYF. The CDR3 DNA sequence: TGCAGCGTCGCCGCCCCCGATACGCAGTATTTT.

This clonotype was seen at least ten times. This sequence joins TRBV6-2 or TRBV6-3 and TRBJ2-4, with D hard to call. CDR1 and CDR2 (germline): MNHEY, SVGEGT. The CDR3 has 18 amino acids. The germline V and J ends were trimmed by 0 bases and 0 bases, with 15 bases remaining between them. In nucleotides, the CDR3 is TGTGCCAGCAGTTACTCTCCACGCGACACCAGAGCCAAAAACATTCAGTACTTC. Translation: CASSYSPRDTRAKNIQYF.

The sample holds many counts of this clonotype. The chain combines TRBV7-6 with TRBJ1-1; TRBD1 agrees at 9 bases. The CDR3 has 14 residues. Germline V CDR1 and CDR2: SGHVS, FNYEAQ. The ends lost 5 bases at V and 5 bases at J; junction bases unmatched: 6. CDR3 nucleotides: TGTGCCAGCAGCGTGGACAGGGGAGAGACTGAAGCTTTCTTT. This gives the protein CASSVDRGETEAFF.

There are many counts of this clonotype. V usage is TRBV7-9 and J usage is TRBJ2-7; 11 nucleotides match TRBD2. The CDR3 is made up of 15 amino acids. The V gene's germline CDR1 is SEHNR and CDR2 FQNEAQ (reference sequence). The ends lost 4 bases at V and 0 bases at J; junction bases unmatched: 2. DNA of the CDR3: TGTGCCAGCAGCTGGGGGACTAGCGGCTCCTACGAGCAGTACTTC. Translated, it gives CASSWGTSGSYEQYF.

The chain combines TRBV14 with TRBJ2-1, with D uncertain. CDR1 SGHDN and CDR2 FVKESK come from the germline V gene. This CDR3 has 16 residues. V was pared by 4 bases and J by 2 bases, with 15 bases between. CDR3 protein: CASSPRVVLTYNEQFF. DNA of the CDR3: TGTGCCAGCAGCCCCCGCGTAGTCTTGACCTACAATGAGCAGTTCTTC.

This clonotype was found many times. This rearrangement joins TRBV19 to TRBJ1-4, with a possible D match to TRBD1 (6 bases). Germline CDR1 is LNHDA and CDR2 is SQIVND (reference sequence). Trimming shortened V by 5 bases and J by 2 bases, and 18 bases separated the two germline ends. CDR3 length equals 17 residues. The CDR3 is CASSPRRGAGTNEKLFF. In DNA, the CDR3 is TGTGCCAGTAGTCCCAGACGGGGGGCAGGGACTAATGAAAAACTGTTTTTT.

This clonotype was counted many times. The V gene is TRBV7-8, the J gene TRBJ2-2; no clear D. The CDR3 has 17 amino acids. V shed 2 bases and J shed 1 base, with 14 bases lying between them. The V gene's germline CDR1 is SGHVS and CDR2 FQNEAQ. The CDR3: CASSLRRGGMNTGELFF. Written as DNA, the CDR3 is TGTGCCAGCAGCTTAAGGAGAGGCGGAATGAACACCGGGGAGCTGTTTTTT.

This clonotype was seen many times. This chain uses TRBV12-3 or TRBV12-4 with TRBJ1-1; D possibly corresponds to TRBD1 (6 bases). The CDR3 runs 16 residues. Between the trimmed V and J ends, which lost 10 bases and 1 base, there was a span of 22 bases. The CDR3 DNA reads TGTGCCACGGACCTCCCCCTACAGGGCCCGAACACTGAAGCTTTCTTT. Encoded protein: CATDLPLQGPNTEAFF.

This clonotype was observed a handful of times. The chain couples TRBV20-1 to TRBJ2-7; 10 nucleotides agree with TRBD1. Germline CDR1 is DFQATT and CDR2 is SNEGSKA (reference sequence). The CDR3 is made up of 13 amino acids. V shed 5 bases, J shed 4 bases, and the junction held 5 bases outside the gene matches. CDR3 region: CSAPPGQGYEQYF. CDR3 sequence (DNA): TGCAGTGCTCCTCCGGGACAGGGGTACGAGCAGTACTTC.

In this sample, this clonotype turned up many times. The chain has TRBV7-8 and TRBJ1-5, with D maybe TRBD1 (6 bases). Looked up from germline, CDR1 is SGHVS and CDR2 is FQNEAQ. This CDR3 comprises 17 residues. V was pared by 0 bases and J by 9 bases, with 21 bases between. CDR3: CASSLAPGGLLRMPQHF. CDR3 in DNA: TGTGCCAGCAGCTTAGCACCGGGGGGGCTCTTGAGAATGCCCCAGCATTTT.

This clonotype has at least ten counts. The chain couples TRBV5-6 to TRBJ2-3, with D perhaps TRBD1 (6 bases). V lost 2 bases and J 6 bases, leaving 10 bases between the germline ends. The CDR3 contains 13 residues. Germline CDR1 is SGHDT and CDR2 is YYEEEE. CDR3 nucleotide sequence: TGTGCCAGCAGCTTTTACAGGGTGGATACGCAGTATTTT. It yields the protein CASSFYRVDTQYF.

This clonotype has a count of ten or more. The chain joins TRBV19 to TRBJ2-4, with TRBD1 matching over 7 bases. This CDR3 spans 17 amino acids. CDR1 and CDR2 from the germline V gene are LNHDA and SQIVND (reference sequence). V gave up 5 bases and J gave up 1 base; unmatched junction bases: 11. For the CDR3, the DNA is TGTGCCAGTAGTCCCCTGACAGGGAACGGGGCCAAAAACATTCAGTACTTC. Translated, it gives CASSPLTGNGAKNIQYF.

The V and J genes are TRBV5-4 and TRBJ2-3; D may match TRBD1 or TRBD2 (5 bases each). Germline assignment: CDR1 SGHNT and CDR2 YYREEE (reference sequence). The CDR3 extends over 15 amino acids. V was trimmed by 4 bases and J by 1 base, leaving 13 bases between them. CDR3 DNA sequence: TGTGCCAGCAGCCGCGTCCAGGGACGCACAGATACGCAGTATTTT. Its protein is CASSRVQGRTDTQYF.

This clonotype appeared many times. This rearrangement joins TRBV7-9 to TRBJ1-2; TRBD1 matches at 7 bases. CDR1 is SEHNR, CDR2 FQNEAQ, per germline (reference sequence). J gave up 8 bases and V 5 bases, and 14 bases lay outside the gene matches. CDR3 length: 15 residues. The CDR3 bases are TGTGCCAGCAGCGAGGCTATGCCGGGGGACAGCGGCTACACCTTC. Its translation: CASSEAMPGDSGYTF. Looking up the rest from reference TRBV7-9 and TRBJ1-2 gives the full variable domain: DTGVSQNPRHKITKRGQNVTFRCDPISEHNRLYWYRQTLGQGPEFLTYFQNEAQLEKSRLLSDRFSAERPKGSFSTLEIQRTEQGDSAMYLCASSEAMPGDSGYTFGSGTRLTVV.